This T cell receptor (beta chain) was obtained from a study of shared clonotypes between healthy human individuals (dated by TCRdb to the early 2020s). Looking at the study overall: A couple of women and a few men aged 18 to 49 years were included in the cohort. Per donor, three plates each were used for CD4 naive and CD4 memory, two for CD8 naive, and one for CD8 memory. Blood TCR repertoires of four to six healthy adults were deeply sequenced to estimate repertoire size and the extent of clonotype sharing between individuals. Different laboratories and diverse techniques were used to prepare libraries and sequence TCR repertoires, to increase sequencing depth and limit assay-specific biases. Between about 0.8 and 9 billion PBMCs per donor were obtained by leukapheresis. The study at large found these results: When several donors were compared, the shared fraction of clonotypes was 5% to 6.5% for naive CD4, roughly 3.3% for naive CD8, 2.3% for memory CD4, and around 0.4% for memory CD8. Sampling was restricted to blood, and TCR repertoires in tissue are likely to differ from TCR repertoires in blood. Larger estimated clonotype richness was generally found for naive subsets than for memory subsets. The genetic and exposure-history diversity represented was limited by the small number of donors. Clonotypes shared by all four sorted-subset donors showed higher generation probabilities than non-shared clonotypes. Pairwise subsampling indicated that sequencing depth was expected to affect the degree of clonotype sharing among donors. Incomplete sequencing was indicated by rarefaction of sorted-subset datasets, despite the large sequencing depth.

Using the deep immunoSEQ assay, multiplex PCR amplified TCR CDR3 regions from genomic DNA. For each cell subset, the extracted genomic DNA was distributed evenly across all wells of several immunoSEQ 96-well plates, and each plate served as one replicate. Each replicate PCR for sorted subsets received about 220 ng genomic DNA, equal to 30,000 or so T cell genomes. Purified libraries were quantified with a Qubit 3.0 fluorometer, sized on a Bioanalyzer 2100, and re-quantified with the KAPA Library Quantification kit. Every immunoSEQ 96-well plate was sequenced on a dedicated single-read 150-cycle Illumina NextSeq 550 flow cell. Processing in the source paper ran as follows. Because the immunoSEQ output included only junctional sequences and no quality scores, the filtering could not be the same as the filtering used for full-length reads. To assign V/J genes and CDR3, sequences were annotated using PyIR, a Python wrapper for IgBLAST v1.9, with IMGT germline references. Reads with weak V/J assignments (E-value above 1e-6), missing CDR3, stop codons, out-of-frame junctions, or ambiguous translated residues were removed. V3J clonotypes were defined as sequences sharing the same inferred V gene, J gene, and CDR3 amino acid sequence. Percentage overlap between repertoires was calculated by dividing the number of shared unique clonotypes by the size of the smaller repertoire. Richness of each repertoire was evaluated using RTK rarefaction, the Chao1 estimator, and Recon v2.1 estimates of unobserved clonotypes. Generation probabilities for all TCRbeta clonotypes obtained by the gDNA method from four donors were computed using OLGA. TCRdb took this table from immuneACCESS and kept in-frame rearrangements with V and J called. Such tables lack part of the clones; where checked against another copy, unresolved V genes explain under half of the gap, and the rest is unexplained. V, J and clone size reflect that table, while D and trimming were determined from the DNA. Present in this sample are approximately 600,000 clones, roughly 96% of which were seen just once. The ten largest account for around 0.11% of the sample.

For the CD8 naive samples, CD45RO-negative cells were positively selected for CCR7, yielding a CD45RA+CCR7+ population from which TemRA cells were excluded. Donors were healthy HIV-negative adults with no recently reported acute infections or vaccinations. Every donor was a Caucasian adult residing in Nashville, Tennessee, USA. Blood was collected by leukapheresis, and PBMCs were isolated by Ficoll-Histopaque density gradient centrifugation and then cryopreserved in liquid nitrogen vapor phase. Analytical flow cytometry was used to check the purity and quantity of each magnetically sorted T cell population. Genomic DNA was isolated from every sorted fraction and measured by UV absorbance on a Nanodrop 2000c. Trimming takes 4 bases from V and 4 bases from J, and the germline ends sit 4 bases apart. From a lookup of the germline V gene (reference sequence), CDR1 and CDR2 are LNHDA and SQIVND. The CDR3 goes from the cysteine to the phenylalanine over 12 residues. Only the CDR3 DNA is retained, 36 bases long and in frame from the first base.

Worth noting for this clone: Its antigen has not been determined. No base-level quality is on record; no much larger clone is a single base apart.

The source material was naive CD8+ T cells sorted from blood. Sample cell subset or site, as interpreted from the label and publication: CD45RA+CCR7+. This receptor was taken from a woman aged 25 to 45 in good health. The rearrangement joined TRBV19 to TRBJ2-2, with no confidently assigned D gene. For the CDR3, the sequence is CASSNITGELFF. Read as DNA, the sequence is TGTGCCAGTAGTAACATCACCGGGGAGCTGTTTTTT.